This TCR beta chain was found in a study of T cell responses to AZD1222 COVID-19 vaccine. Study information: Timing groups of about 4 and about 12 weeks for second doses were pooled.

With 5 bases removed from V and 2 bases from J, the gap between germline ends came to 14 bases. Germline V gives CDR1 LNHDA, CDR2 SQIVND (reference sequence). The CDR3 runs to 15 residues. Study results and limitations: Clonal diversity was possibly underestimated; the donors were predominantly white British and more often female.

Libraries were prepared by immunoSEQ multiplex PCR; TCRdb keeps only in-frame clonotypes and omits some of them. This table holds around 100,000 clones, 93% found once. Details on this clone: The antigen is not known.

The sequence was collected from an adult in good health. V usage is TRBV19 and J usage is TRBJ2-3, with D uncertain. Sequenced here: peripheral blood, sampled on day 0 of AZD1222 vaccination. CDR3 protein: CASSPDRTSTDTQYF. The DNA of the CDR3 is TGTGCCAGTAGTCCCGACCGCACCTCCACAGATACGCAGTATTTT.